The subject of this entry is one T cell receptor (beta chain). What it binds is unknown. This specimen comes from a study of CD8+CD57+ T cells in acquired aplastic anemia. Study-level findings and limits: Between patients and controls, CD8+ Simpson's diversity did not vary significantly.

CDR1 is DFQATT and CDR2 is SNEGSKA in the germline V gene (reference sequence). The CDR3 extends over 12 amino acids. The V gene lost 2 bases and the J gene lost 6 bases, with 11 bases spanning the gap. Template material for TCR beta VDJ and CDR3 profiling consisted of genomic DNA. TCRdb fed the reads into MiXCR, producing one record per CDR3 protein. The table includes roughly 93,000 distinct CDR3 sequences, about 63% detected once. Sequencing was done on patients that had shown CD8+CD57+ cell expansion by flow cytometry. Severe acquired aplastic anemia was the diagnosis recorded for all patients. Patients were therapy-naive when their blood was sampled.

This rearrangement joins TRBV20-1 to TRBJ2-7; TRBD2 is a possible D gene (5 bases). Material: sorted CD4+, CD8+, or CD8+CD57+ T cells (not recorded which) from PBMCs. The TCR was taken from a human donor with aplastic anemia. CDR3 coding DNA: TGCAGTGCTAGATTCGGGATCAGCGAGCAGTACTTC. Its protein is CSARFGISEQYF.